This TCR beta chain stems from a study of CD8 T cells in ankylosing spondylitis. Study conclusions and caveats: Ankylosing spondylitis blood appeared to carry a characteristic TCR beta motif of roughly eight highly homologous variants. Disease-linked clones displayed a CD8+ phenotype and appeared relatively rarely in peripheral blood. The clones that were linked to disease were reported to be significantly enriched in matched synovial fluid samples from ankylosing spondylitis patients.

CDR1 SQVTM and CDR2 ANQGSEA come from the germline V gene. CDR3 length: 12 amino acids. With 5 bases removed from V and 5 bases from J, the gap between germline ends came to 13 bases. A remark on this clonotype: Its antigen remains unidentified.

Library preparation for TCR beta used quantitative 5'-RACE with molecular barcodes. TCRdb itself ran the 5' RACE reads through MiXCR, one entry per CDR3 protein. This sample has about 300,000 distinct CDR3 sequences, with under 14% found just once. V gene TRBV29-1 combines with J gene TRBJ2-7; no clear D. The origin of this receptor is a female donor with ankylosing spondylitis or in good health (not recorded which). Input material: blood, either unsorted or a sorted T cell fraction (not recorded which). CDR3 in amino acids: CSVKYAIDEQYF. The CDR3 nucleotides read TGCAGCGTTAAGTACGCAATTGACGAGCAGTACTTC.